Listed below are T cell receptor beta chains from one sample, sequenced in a study of response to subunit inactivated influenza vaccine. TCRdb called the RT-PCR reads again in MiXCR, with one record for every CDR3 protein. This table has 860,000 or so distinct CDR3 sequences, about 20% appearing once. The specimen was PBMCs from blood, collected around 5 days after vaccination. Receptor source: a man aged 45-65 years who received an inactivated influenza vaccine. Both conserved end residues are part of each CDR3. A D gene is named only where the DNA matches it firmly. Size is omitted from some rows. Given values are once, few, many or a class for expanded clones.

CDR3 DNA	CDR3 protein	V gene	D gene	J gene	clone size
TGCAGTGCTAGACTGACCGGGACTAGCGGCCCCGGGGCCAAAAACATTCAGTACTTC	CSARLTGTSGPGAKNIQYF	TRBV20-1	TRBD2	TRBJ2-4	-
TGCAGTGCTAGAGTAAAGGTGTGGCGGGGGGGCCTGGACAATGAGCAGTTCTTC	CSARVKVWRGGLDNEQFF	TRBV20-1	TRBD2	TRBJ2-1	few
TGTGCCAGCAGCTTAAACACCCAGAACACTGAAGCTTTCTTT	CASSLNTQNTEAFF	TRBV11-2	-	TRBJ1-1	-
TGTGCCAGCAGCCAACTCCCCTTACAGGGAGGAGAGACCCAGTACTTC	CASSQLPLQGGETQYF	TRBV4-2	-	TRBJ2-5	-
TGCGCCAGCAGCCAAGAAGGGCGTTTCCTTCCCGATCAGCCCCAGCATTTT	CASSQEGRFLPDQPQHF	TRBV4-1	-	TRBJ1-5	few
TGTGCCAGCAGCGTAACGACAGGACTCAAAAATAACTATGGCTACACCTTC	CASSVTTGLKNNYGYTF	TRBV9	-	TRBJ1-2	-
TGCGCCAGCAGCCCCCTGAGTGGTGGGGTAGGCGACATTCAGTACTTC	CASSPLSGGVGDIQYF	TRBV5-1	-	TRBJ2-4	-
TGTGCCACCAGCTCAAAGGACAGGGGGTTCTATGAGCAGTACTTC	CATSSKDRGFYEQYF	TRBV15	TRBD1	TRBJ2-7	few
TGTGCCAGCAGCGTAGCTGACGAGGGAGATACGCAGTATTTT	CASSVADEGDTQYF	TRBV9	-	TRBJ2-3	-
TGTGCCAGCAGCCCGGCAGGGTATGGAAGAACTGGGGCCAACGTCCTGACTTTC	CASSPAGYGRTGANVLTF	TRBV7-3	-	TRBJ2-6	-
TGTGCCAGCAGTGCTGCTCCGGGACAGGGCACAGATACGCAGTATTTT	CASSAAPGQGTDTQYF	TRBV6-4	TRBD1	TRBJ2-3	few
TGTGCCAGCAATCCCCGGACTGCTGGGGGGGAGACCCAGTACTTC	CASNPRTAGGETQYF	TRBV2	-	TRBJ2-5	-
TGTGCCAGCAGCTACCCTAGCGGGAACTCCTACGAGCAGTACTTC	CASSYPSGNSYEQYF	TRBV5-6	TRBD2	TRBJ2-7	few
TGTGCCACCAGTGATGGACACGGACGGACGGAGACCCAGTACTTC	CATSDGHGRTETQYF	TRBV24-1	-	TRBJ2-5	-
TGTGCCAGCAGTTTGCAACAGTACACTGAAGCTTTCTTT	CASSLQQYTEAFF	TRBV12-3/TRBV12-4	-	TRBJ1-1	many
TGTGCCAGCAGTGAAATGGAAGCGGGGGCTACCTTAAGACAAGAGACCCAGTACTTC	CASSEMEAGATLRQETQYF	TRBV6-1	TRBD2	TRBJ2-5	-
TGCGCCAGCAGCTTGTCTAGCGAAGGCGGCTGGTACTTC	CASSLSSEGGWYF	TRBV5-1	-	TRBJ2-7	-
TGTGCCAGCAGTAATAGCAATCAGCCCCAGCATTTT	CASSNSNQPQHF	TRBV27	-	TRBJ1-5	-
TGTGCCAGCGCAATTAGCGGGAGGGCTACAAGTGGGGCCAACGTCCTGACTTTC	CASAISGRATSGANVLTF	TRBV27	TRBD2	TRBJ2-6	-
TGTGCCAGCAGCCTCTCTCGGATTGAGCAGTTCTTC	CASSLSRIEQFF	TRBV12-3/TRBV12-4	-	TRBJ2-1	-
TGTGCCAGCAGCTTGTACTGGGGGGTGGCGGAGACCCAGTACTTC	CASSLYWGVAETQYF	TRBV7-2	-	TRBJ2-5	-
TGTGCCAGCAGTTACCCTCCAGGGGGCGCCCGTCCACCCCTCCACTTT	CASSYPPGGARPPLHF	TRBV6-5	TRBD1	TRBJ1-6	-